These 23 T cell receptor beta chains originate from one sample sequenced in a study of T cell clonality in common variable immunodeficiency. Sequencing was performed with immunoSEQ multiplex PCR; in TCRdb, only in-frame clones are kept and a portion is missing. The sample was found to contain about 52,000 clones, and every one recurs. The sequenced material came from peripheral blood mononuclear cells. These receptors all stem from a person between 18 and 75 years old in good health.

This clone has a count of ten or more. The observed sequence ends 3 residues before the CDR3 terminus, with the missing tail filled in from the germline J gene. Other DNA sequences in the same sample also yield this CDR3. The V gene is TRBV7-2, the J gene TRBJ1-3, with D tentatively TRBD1 (6 bases). The CDR3 runs 14 residues. Germline loops: CDR1 SGHTA, CDR2 FQGNSA. The ends were cut back, 4 bases at V and 1 base at J, with 8 bases in the middle. The DNA read from the CDR3 is TGTGCCAGCAGCTATACAGGGTCTGGAAACACC. Protein product: CASSYTGSGNT. The CDR3 reads in full as CASSYTGSGNTIYF.

This clone has at least ten counts. The CDR3 is cut off 3 residues early in the read; its end comes from the germline J gene. The V call is TRBV19, the J call TRBJ1-4; D is unresolved. V lost 7 bases and J 8 bases, leaving 14 bases between the germline ends. Germline CDR1 and CDR2: LNHDA and SQIVND (reference sequence). The CDR3 length is 13 residues. CDR3 DNA (partial): TGTGCCAGTACAGGTGAATACCGGGAAAAA. Translating it yields CASTGEYREK. The CDR3 reads in full as CASTGEYREKLFF.

At least ten counts were recorded for this clone. The DNA ends 3 residues before the CDR3 does, and the rest of the CDR3 is filled in from the germline J gene. The chain uses TRBV10-1 and TRBJ2-5; D perhaps matches TRBD2 (6 bases). Germline CDR1 WNHNN, CDR2 SYGVQD (reference sequence). The V end lost 7 bases, the J end lost 2 bases, and 11 bases lay between the germline ends. The CDR3 consists of 13 residues. Here the CDR3 reads CASNWDFQETQYF. The sequenced part of the CDR3 DNA is TGCGCCAGCAACTGGGACTTTCAAGAGACC.

This clone has ten or more counts. Read data end 3 residues before the CDR3 end; the end is taken from the germline J gene. V and J are TRBV18 and TRBJ2-5; 9 nucleotides match TRBD1. Trimming took 6 bases from V and 2 from J; bases not matched to a gene: 7. The CDR3 is 15 residues long. Germline V gives CDR1 KGHSH, CDR2 LQKENI. The sequenced CDR3 bases are TGTGCCAGCTCTCGGGACAGGGTGAAGCAAGAGACC. Translated: CASSRDRVKQET. Given in full, the CDR3 is CASSRDRVKQETQYF.

Ten or more counts support this clone. Coverage ceases 3 residues before the CDR3 finishes, and the germline J gene fills in the end. This chain joins TRBV11-3 and TRBJ2-2, with D perhaps matching TRBD2 (5 bases). The germline gives CDR1 SGHNT, CDR2 YENEEA. The CDR3 runs to 14 residues. Trimming removed 4 bases at V and 7 bases at J, with 13 bases between. CDR3 protein: CASSSGPEGGELFF. The sequenced part of the CDR3 DNA is TGTGCCAGCAGCTCAGGTCCCGAGGGCGGGGAG.

This clone was recorded many times. Read data end 3 residues before the CDR3 end; the end is taken from the germline J gene. This rearrangement joins TRBV4-1 to TRBJ1-3; 9 nucleotides align to TRBD1. V lost 1 base and J lost 4; bases outside the gene matches: 8. Germline CDR1 reads MGHRA; CDR2 reads YSYEKL. This CDR3 is 17 amino acids long. Incomplete CDR3 DNA: TGCGCCAGCAGCCAAGGGAGGGGACAGGGAGCAGGAAACACC. Protein sequence: CASSQGRGQGAGNT. The whole CDR3 region reads CASSQGRGQGAGNTIYF.

This clone was counted many times. The read finishes 3 residues shy of the CDR3 end, and the germline J gene is used to complete it. The V and J genes are TRBV5-1 and TRBJ2-7; 10 bases line up with TRBD2. The germline V gene has CDR1 SGHRS and CDR2 YFSETQ. This CDR3 has 15 residues. V trimming: 0 bases; J trimming: 2 bases; junction bases outside the gene matches: 2. This CDR3 is CASSLELAGPYEQYF. The sequenced CDR3 bases are TGCGCCAGCAGCTTGGAACTAGCGGGACCCTACGAG. Drawing the rest from reference TRBV5-1 and TRBJ2-7, the complete variable domain is KAGVTQTPRYLIKTRGQQVTLSCSPISGHRSVSWYQQTPGQGLQFLFEYFSETQRNKGNFPGRFSGRQFSNSRSEMNVSTLELGDSALYLCASSLELAGPYEQYFGPGTRLTVT.

This clone was detected ten times or more. The read finishes 3 residues shy of the CDR3 end, and the germline J gene is used to complete it. The chain uses TRBV7-9 and TRBJ2-3; D gene unclear. Germline CDR1 reads SEHNR; CDR2 reads FQNEAQ (reference sequence). The length of the CDR3 is 11 residues. V lost 7 bases, J lost 5 bases, and 7 bases lay in between. The DNA read from the CDR3 is TGTGCCAGCACCCCACAAGATACG. Protein product: CASTPQDT. The complete CDR3 sequence is CASTPQDTQYF.

In this sample, this clone turned up many times. The CDR3 extends 3 residues past the end of the read, so its final part is completed from the germline J gene. The chain carries TRBV5-4 and TRBJ2-3, with a possible D match to TRBD2 (6 bases). CDR1 and CDR2 from the germline V gene are SGHNT and YYREEE (reference sequence). The V and J ends lost 5 bases and 1 base respectively, with 11 bases between them. This CDR3 is 14 amino acids long. The DNA read from the CDR3 is TGTGCCAGCAGTCGGGACTCCGGCACAGATACG. As protein: CASSRDSGTDT. The entire CDR3 protein is CASSRDSGTDTQYF.

This clone was observed a handful of times. The read gets to within 3 residues of the CDR3 end, and the germline J gene fills in the rest. The chain uses TRBV7-8 and TRBJ1-6; unclear D gene. CDR3 size: 15 residues. The germline V gene has CDR1 SGHVS and CDR2 FQNEAQ. V was pared by 4 bases and J by 6 bases, with 13 bases between. The sequenced CDR3 bases are TGTGCCAGCAGCTCCCAGGCCGAGGGTAATTCACCC. It is translated as CASSSQAEGNSP. The whole CDR3 protein is CASSSQAEGNSPLHF.

This clone has ten or more counts. The read finishes 3 residues shy of the CDR3 end, and the germline J gene is used to complete it. V is TRBV2 and J is TRBJ2-7, with D possibly TRBD2 on 6 matching bases. This CDR3 contains 14 residues. The V gene lost 6 bases and the J gene lost 2 bases, with 14 bases spanning the gap. From germline, CDR1 is SNHLY and CDR2 FYNNEI. The covered CDR3 bases are TGTGCCAGCAGACAGACTAGTTTTACCTACGAG. Encoded protein: CASRQTSFTYE. The entire CDR3 is CASRQTSFTYEQYF.

About this clone: A far larger clone lies a single base away; this is likely a read error. Other DNA sequences in the same sample also yield this CDR3. Incomplete CDR3 DNA: TGTGCTAGCAGTGAATGGGCAGGAGGAGAGACC. Translation gives CASSEWAGGET. The entire CDR3 sequence reads CASSEWAGGETQYF. This chain connects TRBV6-1 to TRBJ2-5; the D gene is possibly TRBD2 (5 bases). Coverage ceases 3 residues before the CDR3 finishes, and the germline J gene fills in the end. The CDR3 has 14 amino acids. CDR1 MNHNS and CDR2 SASEGT come from the germline V gene.

This clone showed up many times. CDR3 bases read: TGCGCCAGCAGTCCTACAGGGTCAGGTCAGCCC. The encoded protein is CASSPTGSGQP. The entire CDR3 reads CASSPTGSGQPQHF. The V and J genes are TRBV4-1 and TRBJ1-5; perhaps TRBD1 as D (6 bases). The read terminates 3 residues ahead of where the CDR3 ends, so the germline J gene completes it. V shed 6 bases and J shed 6 bases, with 15 bases lying between them. This CDR3 contains 14 residues. The V gene's germline CDR1 is MGHRA and CDR2 YSYEKL.

This clone appeared many times. The read stops 3 residues short of the end of the CDR3; the missing end is completed from the germline J gene. The rearrangement joins TRBV7-2 to TRBJ1-1, with 7 bases identical to TRBD1. The V gene's germline CDR1 is SGHTA and CDR2 FQGNSA. V was pared by 5 bases and J by 4 bases, with 4 bases of the junction left unmatched. The CDR3 runs to 13 residues. The covered CDR3 bases are TGTGCCAGCAGCCAGACAGGGATCACTGAA. The encoded protein is CASSQTGITE. The entire CDR3 is CASSQTGITEAFF.

For this clone: The read is 3 residues too short to cover the CDR3 end, so that end is filled in from the germline J gene. The V call is TRBV19, the J call TRBJ1-2, with 9 nucleotides matching TRBD1. This CDR3 has 16 amino acids. Germline-derived CDR1 and CDR2 are LNHDA and SQIVND (reference sequence). CDR3 residues: CASIRTGASSYNDYTF. The sequenced CDR3 bases are TGTGCCAGTATTCGGACAGGGGCAAGCTCCTACAATGAC.

This clone occurred many times. The read is 3 residues too short to cover the CDR3 end, so that end is filled in from the germline J gene. The chain uses TRBV20-1 and TRBJ1-3; D gene uncertain. The CDR3 loop spans 13 amino acids. Germline V gene sequence: CDR1 DFQATT, CDR2 SNEGSKA (reference sequence). The sequenced CDR3 bases are TGCAGTGCAACCAGGACTAGCGGGAGGGCG. It is translated as CSATRTSGRA. The whole CDR3 reads CSATRTSGRAIYF.

This clone was recorded at least ten times. The CDR3 extends 3 residues past the end of the read, so its final part is completed from the germline J gene. This chain joins TRBV5-6 and TRBJ2-5; no reliable D call. Germline CDR1 is SGHDT and CDR2 is YYEEEE. Trimming left V 0 bases short and J 1 base short, with 10 bases between. The CDR3 has 15 residues. The CDR3 DNA, read in part, is TGTGCCAGCAGCTTGGGAGCTTCGATCCAAGAGACC. Its protein product is CASSLGASIQET. The whole CDR3 sequence is CASSLGASIQETQYF.

This clone was observed at least ten times. The CDR3 goes on 3 residues after the read ends, and that part is filled in from the germline J gene. This chain uses TRBV14 with TRBJ2-7; D unclear. This CDR3 comprises 17 residues. With 1 base removed from V and 0 bases from J, the gap between germline ends came to 16 bases. Germline V gene sequence: CDR1 SGHDN, CDR2 FVKESK. The CDR3 loop reads CASSQVGSVIRSYEQYF. The part of the CDR3 DNA that was read is TGTGCCAGCAGCCAAGTTGGTTCAGTCATCCGCTCCTACGAG.

This clone has just a few counts. The read gets to within 3 residues of the CDR3 end, and the germline J gene fills in the rest. The genes are TRBV5-6 and TRBJ1-2; the D is unclear. The CDR3 is 11 residues long. Trimming pared 0 bases from V and 5 bases from J, leaving 2 bases between. Germline lookup yields CDR1 SGHDT and CDR2 YYEEEE. This chain's CDR3 is CASSLAYGYTF. CDR3 DNA, as far as it was read: TGTGCCAGCAGCTTGGCTTATGGC.

In its sample, this clone was seen many times. Coverage ceases 3 residues before the CDR3 finishes, and the germline J gene fills in the end. This sequence joins TRBV20-1 and TRBJ1-5; perhaps TRBD1 as D (6 bases). Looked up from germline, CDR1 is DFQATT and CDR2 is SNEGSKA (reference sequence). With 5 bases removed from V and 4 bases from J, the gap between germline ends came to 15 bases. The CDR3 extends over 14 amino acids. The covered CDR3 bases are TGCAGTGCTCCGGGCAGGGGATGGAATCAGCCC. The encoded protein is CSAPGRGWNQP. The CDR3 in full is CSAPGRGWNQPQHF.

This clone was recorded many times. The read ends 3 residues early relative to the CDR3; the germline J gene fills the gap. This sequence joins TRBV19 and TRBJ1-5, with TRBD1 matching 8 bases. From germline, CDR1 is LNHDA and CDR2 SQIVND (reference sequence). The length of the CDR3 is 13 residues. Unmatched junction bases numbered 3, after V lost 7 bases and J lost 4 bases. The CDR3 bases that were read are TGTGCCAGTAACAGGGGGGAGAATCAGCCC. Encoded protein: CASNRGENQP. The full CDR3 sequence reads CASNRGENQPQHF.

In this sample, this clone turned up many times. At one end the junction does not follow the germline gene, possibly because of a read error. The read comes to an end 3 residues before the CDR3 does, leaving the germline J gene to fill in the end. The rearrangement joins TRBV7-7 to TRBJ2-3, with TRBD1 as a possible D gene (6 bases). CDR3 length: 13 amino acids. Germline V gives CDR1 SSHAT, CDR2 FNYEAQ (reference sequence). The chain's CDR3 is CASSLVDRDTQYF. The sequenced part of the CDR3 DNA is TGTGCTAGCAGCTTGGTGGACAGAGATACG.

This clone was recorded many times. The read finishes 3 residues shy of the CDR3 end, and the germline J gene is used to complete it. The chain uses TRBV2 and TRBJ2-3; D may be TRBD1 (6 bases). Germline V gene lookup returns CDR1 SNHLY and CDR2 FYNNEI. V lost 6 bases, J lost 4 bases, and 11 bases lay in between. The CDR3 has 13 amino acids. CDR3 protein: CASSEGEPDTQYF. The DNA read from the CDR3 is TGTGCCAGCAGCGAGGGGGAGCCAGATACG.